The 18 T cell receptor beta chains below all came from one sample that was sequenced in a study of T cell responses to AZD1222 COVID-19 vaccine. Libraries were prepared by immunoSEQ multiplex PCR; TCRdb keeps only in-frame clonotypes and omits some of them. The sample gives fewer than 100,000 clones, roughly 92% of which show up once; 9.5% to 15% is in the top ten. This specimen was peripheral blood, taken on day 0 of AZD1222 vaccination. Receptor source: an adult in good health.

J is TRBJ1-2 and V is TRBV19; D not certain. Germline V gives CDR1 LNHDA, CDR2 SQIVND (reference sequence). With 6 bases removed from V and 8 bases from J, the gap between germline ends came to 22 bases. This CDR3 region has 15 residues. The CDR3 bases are TGTGCCAGTAGCCCTCGGGGTTTACGGGGATCAGGCTACACCTTC. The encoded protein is CASSPRGLRGSGYTF.

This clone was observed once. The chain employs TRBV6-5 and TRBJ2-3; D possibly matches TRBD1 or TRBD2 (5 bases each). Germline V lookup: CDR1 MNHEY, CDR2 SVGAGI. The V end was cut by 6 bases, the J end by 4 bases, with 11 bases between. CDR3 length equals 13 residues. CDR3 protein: CASSPWGSDTQYF. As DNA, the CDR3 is TGTGCCAGCAGCCCCTGGGGGTCAGATACGCAGTATTTT.

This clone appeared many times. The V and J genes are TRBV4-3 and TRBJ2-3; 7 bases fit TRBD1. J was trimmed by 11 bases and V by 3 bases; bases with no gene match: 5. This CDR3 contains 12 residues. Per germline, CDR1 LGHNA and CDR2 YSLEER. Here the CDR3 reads CASSQTTGQQYF. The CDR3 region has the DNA TGCGCCAGCAGCCAGACGACAGGGCAGCAGTATTTT.

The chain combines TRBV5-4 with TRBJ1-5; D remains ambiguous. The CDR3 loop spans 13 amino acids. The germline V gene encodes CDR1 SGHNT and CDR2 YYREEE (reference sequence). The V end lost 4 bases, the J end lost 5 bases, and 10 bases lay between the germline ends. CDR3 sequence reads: CASSLWGDQPQHF. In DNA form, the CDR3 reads TGTGCCAGCAGCCTGTGGGGTGATCAGCCCCAGCATTTT.

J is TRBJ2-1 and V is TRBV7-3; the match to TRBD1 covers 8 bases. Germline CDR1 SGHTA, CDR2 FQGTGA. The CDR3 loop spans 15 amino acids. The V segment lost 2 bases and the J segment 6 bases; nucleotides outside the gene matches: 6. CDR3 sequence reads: CASSLDRGLGNEQFF. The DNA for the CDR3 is TGTGCCAGCAGCTTAGACAGGGGTTTGGGCAATGAGCAGTTCTTC.

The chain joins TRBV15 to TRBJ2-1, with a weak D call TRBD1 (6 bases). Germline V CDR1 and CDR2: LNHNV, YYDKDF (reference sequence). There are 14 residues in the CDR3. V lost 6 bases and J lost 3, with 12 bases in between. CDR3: CATSFTDSYNEQFF. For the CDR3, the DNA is TGTGCCACCAGTTTCACGGACAGCTACAATGAGCAGTTCTTC. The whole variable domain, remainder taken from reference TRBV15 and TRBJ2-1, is DAMVIQNPRYQVTQFGKPVTLSCSQTLNHNVMYWYQQKSSQAPKLLFHYYDKDFNNEADTPDNFQSRRPNTSFCFLDIRSPGLGDTAMYLCATSFTDSYNEQFFGPGTRLTVL.

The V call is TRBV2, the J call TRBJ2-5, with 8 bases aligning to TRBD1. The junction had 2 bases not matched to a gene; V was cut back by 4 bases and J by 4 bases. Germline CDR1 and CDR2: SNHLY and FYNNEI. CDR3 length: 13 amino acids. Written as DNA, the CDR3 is TGTGCCAGCAGTGGACAGGGGCCAGAGACCCAGTACTTC. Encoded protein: CASSGQGPETQYF.

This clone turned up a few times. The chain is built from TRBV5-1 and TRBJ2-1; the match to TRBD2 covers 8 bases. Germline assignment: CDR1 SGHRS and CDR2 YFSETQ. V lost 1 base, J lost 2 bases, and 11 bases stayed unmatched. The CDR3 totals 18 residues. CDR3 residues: CASSLRLTSAAPYNEQFF. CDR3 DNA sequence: TGCGCCAGCAGCTTGCGTTTGACTAGCGCGGCACCCTACAATGAGCAGTTCTTC.

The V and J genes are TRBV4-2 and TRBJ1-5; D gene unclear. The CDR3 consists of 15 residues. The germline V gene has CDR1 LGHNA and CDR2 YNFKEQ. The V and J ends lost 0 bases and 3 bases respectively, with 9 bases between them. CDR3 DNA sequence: TGTGCCAGCAGCCAAGATGAGGGCTTCAATCAGCCCCAGCATTTT. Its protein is CASSQDEGFNQPQHF.

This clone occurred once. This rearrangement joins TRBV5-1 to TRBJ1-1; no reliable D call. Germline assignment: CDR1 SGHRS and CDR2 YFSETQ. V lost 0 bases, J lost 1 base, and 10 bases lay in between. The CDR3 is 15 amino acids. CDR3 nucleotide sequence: TGCGCCAGCAGCTTGGCGACGGCAGGGAACACTGAAGCTTTCTTT. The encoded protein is CASSLATAGNTEAFF.

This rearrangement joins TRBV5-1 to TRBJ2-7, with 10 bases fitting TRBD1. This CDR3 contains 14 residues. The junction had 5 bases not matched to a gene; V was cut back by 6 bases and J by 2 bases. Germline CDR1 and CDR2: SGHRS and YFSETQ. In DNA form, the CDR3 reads TGCGCCAGCACTCGGGACAGGGGACCCTACGAGCAGTACTTC. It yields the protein CASTRDRGPYEQYF.

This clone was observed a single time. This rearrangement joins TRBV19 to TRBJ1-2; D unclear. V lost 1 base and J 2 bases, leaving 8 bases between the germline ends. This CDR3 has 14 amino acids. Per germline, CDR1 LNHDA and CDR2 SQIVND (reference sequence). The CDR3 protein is CASSIVPQNYGYTF. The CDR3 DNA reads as TGTGCCAGTAGTATAGTCCCCCAGAACTATGGCTACACCTTC. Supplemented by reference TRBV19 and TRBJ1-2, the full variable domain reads DGGITQSPKYLFRKEGQNVTLSCEQNLNHDAMYWYRQDPGQGLRLIYYSQIVNDFQKGDIAEGYSVSREKKESFPLTVTSAQKNPTAFYLCASSIVPQNYGYTFGSGTRLTVV.

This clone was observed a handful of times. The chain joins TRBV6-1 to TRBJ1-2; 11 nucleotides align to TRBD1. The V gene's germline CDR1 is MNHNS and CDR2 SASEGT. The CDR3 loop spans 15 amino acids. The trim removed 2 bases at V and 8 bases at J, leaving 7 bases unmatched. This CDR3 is CASSEPGQGAGGYTF. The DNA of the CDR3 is TGTGCCAGCAGTGAACCCGGACAGGGGGCTGGAGGCTACACCTTC.

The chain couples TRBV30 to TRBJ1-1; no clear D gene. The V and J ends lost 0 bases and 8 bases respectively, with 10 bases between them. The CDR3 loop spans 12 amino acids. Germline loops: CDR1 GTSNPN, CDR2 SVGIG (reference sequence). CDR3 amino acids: CAWSVPWAEAFF. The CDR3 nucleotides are TGTGCCTGGAGTGTCCCTTGGGCGGAAGCTTTCTTT.

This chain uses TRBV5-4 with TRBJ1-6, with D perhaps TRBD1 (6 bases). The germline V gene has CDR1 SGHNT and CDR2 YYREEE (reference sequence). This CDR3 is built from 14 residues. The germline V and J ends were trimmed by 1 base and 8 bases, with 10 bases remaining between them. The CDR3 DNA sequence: TGTGCCAGCAGCTTGTTGGCAGGGGATTCACCCCTCCACTTT. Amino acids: CASSLLAGDSPLHF.

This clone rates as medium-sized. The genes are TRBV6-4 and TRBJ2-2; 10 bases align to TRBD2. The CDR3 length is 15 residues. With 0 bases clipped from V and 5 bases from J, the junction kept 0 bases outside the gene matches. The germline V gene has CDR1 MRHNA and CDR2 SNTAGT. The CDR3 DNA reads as TGTGCCAGCAGTGACTCTAGCGGGGGGACCGGGGAGCTGTTTTTT. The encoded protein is CASSDSSGGTGELFF.

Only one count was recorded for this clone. CDR3 region: CASSRGRVRGRAWNEQFF. CDR3 in DNA: TGTGCCAGCAGCCGAGGTAGGGTTCGCGGGAGGGCCTGGAATGAGCAGTTCTTC. This rearrangement joins TRBV7-8 to TRBJ2-1; 9 nucleotides match TRBD2. Germline V gene lookup returns CDR1 SGHVS and CDR2 FQNEAQ. V was pared by 5 bases and J by 7 bases, with 18 bases of the junction left unmatched. The CDR3 sequence is 18 residues long.

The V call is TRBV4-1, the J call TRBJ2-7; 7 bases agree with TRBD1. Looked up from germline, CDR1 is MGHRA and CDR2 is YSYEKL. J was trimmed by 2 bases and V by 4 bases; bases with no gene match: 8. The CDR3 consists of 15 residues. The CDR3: CASSPGQVTTYEQYF. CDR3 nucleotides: TGCGCCAGCAGCCCAGGACAGGTGACGACCTACGAGCAGTACTTC.